The clone carrying this TCR beta chain was observed a few times. Its target is not known. Amplification of TCR beta CDR3 regions was performed using RNA transcripts as template. An initial round of RT-PCR targeting the TCR CDR3 relied on the HTBI primer set. One entry per CDR3 protein results from TCRdb running MiXCR on the multiplex PCR reads. There are over 300,000 distinct CDR3 sequences in the sample; roughly 14% occur only once, and approximately 10% lies in the top ten. Patients aged 18 to 65 had newly diagnosed hyperthyroidism lasting under 2 months. The entry originates in a study of T cells in Graves' hyperthyroidism and ophthalmopathy. On the study more broadly: Initial diagnosis, before any treatment, was when peripheral blood was collected. Study-wide points: A model of 13 V-J features distinguished ophthalmopathy from stable hyperthyroidism.

This CDR3 contains 13 residues. Germline V gene lookup returns CDR1 DFQATT and CDR2 SNEGSKA (reference sequence). V was pared by 6 bases and J by 2 bases, with 14 bases between. The chain combines TRBV20-1 with TRBJ2-7, with D possibly called TRBD1 or TRBD2 (5 bases each). What was sequenced was blood. This TCR was sampled from a woman aged 55-70 years with Graves' hyperthyroidism. The CDR3 reads CSATGTATYEQYF. CDR3 nucleotides: TGCAGTGCGACCGGGACGGCCACCTACGAGCAGTACTTC.